The rows below give T cell receptor beta chains drawn from one sample of a study of blood T cell repertoires in COVID-19. Measured with immunoSEQ multiplex PCR; TCRdb has only the in-frame clones, and not every one. The sample gives 200,000 or so clones, roughly 82% of which show up once; about 13% is in the top ten. The source material was peripheral blood. Receptors originate from a human donor in a cohort sampled during active COVID-19. CDR3s include the opening cysteine and the closing phenylalanine or tryptophan. The D gene is left open where the match is weak. For some rows the clone size is stated as once, few or many, or as a class when expanded; others skip it.

j_call	clone_size	cdr3_length	d_call	v_call	cdr3_aa	cdr3_nt
TRBJ1-3	.	14	.	TRBV19	CASSEFNSGNTIYF	TGTGCCAGTAGTGAGTTCAACTCTGGAAACACCATATATTTT
TRBJ1-1	.	17	.	TRBV4-1	CASSQDRGGLFGAEAFF	TGCGCCAGCAGCCAAGATCGCGGGGGGCTCTTCGGCGCTGAAGCTTTCTTT
TRBJ2-7	.	14	.	TRBV28	CASSLARRGHEQYF	TGTGCCAGCAGTTTAGCTAGGAGGGGCCACGAGCAGTACTTC
TRBJ2-7	.	15	TRBD2	TRBV20-1	CSASVSLAGVREQYF	TGCAGTGCTAGTGTATCGCTAGCGGGAGTACGGGAGCAGTACTTC
TRBJ1-2	.	12	.	TRBV5-1	CASSSDSYGYTF	TGCGCCAGCAGCTCTGACAGTTATGGCTACACCTTC
TRBJ2-7	.	14	.	TRBV25-1	CASRQRTVPYEQYF	TGTGCCAGCCGTCAAAGGACAGTTCCCTACGAGCAGTACTTC
TRBJ2-5	.	14	.	TRBV25-1	CASSRIGGTGTQYF	TGTGCCAGCAGTCGGATCGGGGGTACCGGGACCCAGTACTTC
TRBJ2-1	.	13	.	TRBV7-9	CASLLGSYNEQFF	TGTGCCTCCTTACTCGGCTCCTACAATGAGCAGTTCTTC
TRBJ2-7	.	13	.	TRBV5-6	CASSLIGSYEQYF	TGTGCCAGCAGCTTGATCGGGTCCTACGAGCAGTACTTC
TRBJ2-1	once	15	TRBD1	TRBV27	CASSSGTGILAEQFF	TGTGCCAGCAGTTCCGGGACAGGGATTTTGGCTGAGCAGTTCTTC
TRBJ2-5	.	15	.	TRBV7-2	CASSLALAGRETQYF	TGTGCCAGCAGCTTAGCGCTGGCGGGCAGGGAGACCCAGTACTTC
TRBJ2-5	.	15	.	TRBV18	CASSSVLESKETQYF	TGTGCCAGCTCATCGGTACTAGAGTCTAAAGAGACCCAGTACTTC
TRBJ1-1	.	18	.	TRBV5-1	CASSFSPNRGGMNTEAFF	TGCGCCAGCAGCTTTTCTCCCAACCGGGGGGGGATGAACACTGAAGCTTTCTTT
TRBJ2-5	.	14	TRBD2	TRBV5-1	CASSPSGGRETQYF	TGCGCCAGCAGCCCCTCGGGGGGACGAGAGACCCAGTACTTC
TRBJ2-7	.	16	.	TRBV2	CASSEGWQVGSYEQYF	TGTGCCAGCAGCGAGGGATGGCAGGTGGGGAGCTACGAGCAGTACTTC
TRBJ2-7	.	14	TRBD2	TRBV5-1	CASSPGGETYEQYF	TGCGCCAGCAGCCCCGGGGGGGAAACCTACGAGCAGTACTTC
TRBJ1-4	.	15	.	TRBV15	CATSDPSRGDEKLFF	TGTGCCACCAGCGATCCAAGCAGGGGTGATGAAAAACTGTTTTTT
TRBJ2-5	.	12	.	TRBV12-3/TRBV12-4	CASRSNQETQYF	TGTGCCAGCAGGAGTAACCAAGAGACCCAGTACTTC
TRBJ2-5	.	11	.	TRBV7-9	CALQGAETQYF	TGTGCCCTCCAGGGTGCGGAGACCCAGTACTTC
TRBJ2-1	.	14	TRBD2	TRBV15	CATSRDRAGGLMFF	TGTGCCACCAGCAGAGACCGCGCGGGAGGCCTGATGTTCTTC
TRBJ2-3	.	13	.	TRBV5-1	CASGGASTDTQYF	TGCGCCAGCGGCGGGGCTAGCACAGATACGCAGTATTTT
TRBJ1-1	.	18	.	TRBV28	CASSTVGGSKGPNTEAFF	TGTGCCAGCAGCACCGTGGGGGGGAGTAAGGGGCCGAACACTGAAGCTTTCTTT
TRBJ1-4	.	14	TRBD1	TRBV2	CASSPQGAREKLFF	TGTGCCAGCAGTCCCCAGGGGGCCCGGGAAAAACTGTTTTTT
TRBJ2-4	.	17	TRBD1	TRBV6-6	CASSPPQGIPAKNIQYF	TGTGCCAGCAGTCCACCACAGGGGATCCCAGCCAAAAACATTCAGTACTTC
TRBJ2-3	.	16	.	TRBV6-6	CASSYSKQLHIDTQYF	TGTGCCAGCAGTTACTCGAAACAGCTCCACATAGATACGCAGTATTTT
TRBJ2-7	.	16	TRBD1	TRBV28	CASTNLGRDSLFGQYF	TGTGCCAGCACCAACCTAGGTAGGGACAGTCTTTTCGGGCAGTACTTC
TRBJ2-7	.	11	.	TRBV19	CASRRGSEQYF	TGTGCCAGTAGGCGGGGTTCTGAGCAGTACTTC
TRBJ2-7	few	15	TRBD2	TRBV27	CASSLAGLAGYEQYF	TGTGCCAGCAGTTTAGCGGGACTAGCGGGGTACGAGCAGTACTTC
TRBJ2-3	once	15	TRBD1	TRBV25-1	CASRGFTGGKDTQYF	TGTGCCAGCAGGGGATTCACAGGGGGCAAGGATACGCAGTATTTT
TRBJ2-3	.	16	.	TRBV19	CASSLDRLFSTDTQYF	TGTGCCAGTAGTTTGGACAGACTGTTCTCCACAGATACGCAGTATTTT
TRBJ1-2	.	15	TRBD1	TRBV7-9	CASSHGQEPNYGYTF	TGTGCCAGCAGCCACGGACAGGAACCTAACTATGGCTACACCTTC
TRBJ2-2	.	13	TRBD2	TRBV12-3/TRBV12-4	CAAGGIGAGELFF	TGTGCCGCCGGGGGGATTGGGGCCGGGGAGCTGTTTTTT
TRBJ2-3	.	15	.	TRBV5-1	CASSRVDTRTDTQYF	TGCGCCAGCAGCAGAGTGGACACCCGCACAGATACGCAGTATTTT
TRBJ1-1	.	11	.	TRBV6-5	CATVRAIEAFF	TGTGCCACTGTCAGGGCCATCGAAGCTTTCTTT
TRBJ1-5	.	14	.	TRBV27	CASSRWSGGQPQHF	TGTGCCAGCAGTCGATGGTCGGGGGGTCAGCCCCAGCATTTT
TRBJ2-3	.	14	.	TRBV6-5	CASNSLDITDTQYF	TGTGCCAGCAATTCACTTGATATCACAGATACGCAGTATTTT
TRBJ2-3	.	14	TRBD2	TRBV2	CASLGGRSTDTQYF	TGTGCCAGCTTGGGCGGGAGAAGCACAGATACGCAGTATTTT
TRBJ2-2	.	14	.	TRBV14	CASSRDSRYGELFF	TGTGCCAGCAGTCGGGACTCCCGGTATGGGGAGCTGTTTTTT
TRBJ2-7	.	14	TRBD2	TRBV7-8	CASSLAGGVGEQYF	TGTGCCAGCAGCTTAGCGGGGGGGGTAGGCGAGCAGTACTTC
TRBJ2-7	.	13	TRBD1	TRBV14	CASSQYHRGEQYF	TGTGCCAGCAGCCAATACCACAGGGGCGAGCAGTACTTC
TRBJ2-1	.	16	TRBD1	TRBV20-1	CSASPPGTGRDNEQFF	TGCAGTGCTAGTCCTCCCGGGACAGGGAGAGACAATGAGCAGTTCTTC
TRBJ1-2	.	12	.	TRBV20-1	CSASKRQGGYTF	TGCAGTGCTAGTAAACGGCAGGGTGGCTACACCTTC
TRBJ2-3	.	14	TRBD1	TRBV5-1	CASSFGQVSDTQYF	TGCGCCAGCAGCTTCGGACAGGTTTCAGATACGCAGTATTTT
TRBJ1-5	once	13	.	TRBV11-2	CASSGAENQPQHF	TGTGCCAGCAGCGGGGCAGAGAATCAGCCCCAGCATTTT
TRBJ2-7	.	14	TRBD1	TRBV20-1	CSASYRQGVYEQYF	TGCAGTGCTAGTTACCGACAGGGGGTCTACGAGCAGTACTTC
TRBJ1-3	.	17	TRBD1	TRBV27	CASSSWTGGASGNTIYF	TGTGCCAGCAGTTCCTGGACAGGGGGCGCATCTGGAAACACCATATATTTT
TRBJ2-1	.	15	TRBD1	TRBV11-2	CASSPYRGRYNEQFF	TGTGCCAGCAGCCCCTACAGGGGCAGGTACAATGAGCAGTTCTTC
TRBJ1-2	.	15	.	TRBV18	CASATVERAGYGYTF	TGTGCCAGCGCAACCGTCGAGAGGGCCGGATATGGCTACACCTTC
TRBJ1-1	.	14	TRBD1	TRBV19	CASSNRGLGTEAFF	TGTGCCAGTAGTAACAGGGGGCTAGGGACTGAAGCTTTCTTT
TRBJ2-7	.	13	TRBD1	TRBV2	CASSRTGVYEQYF	TGTGCCAGTTCCCGGACAGGGGTGTACGAGCAGTACTTC
TRBJ1-1	.	15	.	TRBV28	CASSLVVREGTEAFF	TGTGCCAGCAGTTTGGTGGTCAGGGAGGGCACTGAAGCTTTCTTT
TRBJ1-2	.	13	TRBD1	TRBV13	CASSHTGVDGYTF	TGTGCCAGCAGCCATACAGGGGTGGATGGCTACACCTTC
TRBJ2-7	.	15	TRBD2	TRBV7-2	CASSGGTSFPYEQYF	TGTGCCAGCAGCGGGGGGACTAGCTTCCCCTACGAGCAGTACTTC
TRBJ2-7	.	13	.	TRBV5-1	CASSFQGGYEQYF	TGCGCCAGCAGCTTCCAGGGTGGGTACGAGCAGTACTTC
TRBJ1-1	.	15	.	TRBV11-2	CASSLEGVMNTEAFF	TGTGCCAGCAGCTTAGAAGGGGTAATGAACACTGAAGCTTTCTTT
TRBJ2-1	.	17	TRBD2	TRBV18	CASSPPGGLAGVNEQFF	TGTGCCAGCTCACCTCCAGGGGGACTAGCGGGGGTAAATGAGCAGTTCTTC
TRBJ1-2	.	15	TRBD1	TRBV18	CASSPLGQALYGYTF	TGTGCCAGCTCACCACTTGGACAGGCCTTATATGGCTACACCTTC
TRBJ1-1	.	13	TRBD1	TRBV5-8	CASSLRRGPEAFF	TGTGCCAGCAGCTTGAGAAGGGGGCCTGAAGCTTTCTTT
TRBJ1-2	.	15	TRBD1	TRBV6-5	CASTPGQGILGGYTF	TGTGCCAGCACCCCGGGACAGGGGATTCTTGGTGGCTACACCTTC
TRBJ2-2	.	15	TRBD1	TRBV27	CASSPWTGITGELFF	TGTGCCAGCAGTCCCTGGACAGGGATCACCGGGGAGCTGTTTTTT